This T cell receptor (beta chain) was profiled in a study of cytomegalovirus exposure and HLA in healthy donors. Study-wide background: Falling in the Caucasian-associated ancestry cluster were 80% to 90% of some 400 genotyped donors. Study results and limitations: Immune exposure was documented only through CMV serostatus. A later analysis showed that HLA-associated TCR beta chains had undergone more clonal expansion than equally common others.

A remark on this clone: Its antigen is currently unknown.

Germline CDR1 SGDLS, CDR2 YYNGEE. Deletions cut 4 bases from V and 10 bases from J, with 20 bases between. This CDR3 has 14 residues. A multiplex PCR was run with 60 Vbeta primers and 13 Jbeta primers. TCRdb's table, derived via immunoSEQ multiplex PCR, lists solely in-frame clones and lacks some. The repertoire includes about 250,000 clones, over 75% of them detected once, and 0.47% sits in the top ten. The chain combines TRBV9 with TRBJ1-1; unclear D gene. The specimen was PBMCs. The clonotype was recovered from a boy between 10 and 17 years old in good health and CMV-seronegative. The CDR3 reads CASSLEGRGIGAFF. CDR3 coding DNA: TGTGCCAGCAGCCTCGAAGGGAGAGGGATCGGAGCTTTCTTT.